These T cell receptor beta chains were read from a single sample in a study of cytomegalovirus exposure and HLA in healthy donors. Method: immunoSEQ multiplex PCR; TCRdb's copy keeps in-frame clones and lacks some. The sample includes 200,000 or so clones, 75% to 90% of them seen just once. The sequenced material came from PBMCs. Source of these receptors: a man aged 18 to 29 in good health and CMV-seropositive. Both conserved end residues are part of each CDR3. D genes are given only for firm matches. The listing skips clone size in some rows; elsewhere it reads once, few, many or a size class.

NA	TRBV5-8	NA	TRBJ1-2	CASSLGGPQGLAGYTF	TGTGCCAGCAGCTTGGGTGGGCCCCAGGGTTTAGCTGGCTACACCTTC
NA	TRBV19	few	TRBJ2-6	CASTRSSGANVLTF	TGTGCCAGTACCCGTAGCTCTGGGGCCAACGTCCTGACTTTC
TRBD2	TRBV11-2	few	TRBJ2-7	CASSGLAGSYEQYF	TGTGCCAGCAGCGGGCTAGCGGGGTCCTACGAGCAGTACTTC
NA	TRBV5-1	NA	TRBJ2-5	CASSPGTGQETQYF	TGCGCCAGCAGCCCGGGGACTGGGCAAGAGACCCAGTACTTC
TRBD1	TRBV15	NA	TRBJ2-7	CATSETGKEQYF	TGTGCCACCAGTGAGACAGGGAAGGAGCAGTACTTC
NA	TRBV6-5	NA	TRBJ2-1	CASRGIGSVNEQFF	TGTGCCAGCAGGGGTATCGGGAGTGTTAATGAGCAGTTCTTC
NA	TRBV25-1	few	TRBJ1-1	CASSWSTEAFF	TGTGCCAGCAGTTGGAGCACTGAAGCTTTCTTT
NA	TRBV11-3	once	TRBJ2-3	CASSLYFASGAKDTQYF	TGTGCCAGCAGCTTGTATTTTGCGAGCGGAGCGAAAGATACGCAGTATTTT
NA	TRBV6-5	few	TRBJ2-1	CASSYRNEQFF	TGTGCCAGCAGTTACCGTAATGAGCAGTTCTTC
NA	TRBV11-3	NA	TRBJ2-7	CASSLGRFGEQYF	TGTGCCAGCAGCTTAGGCAGGTTTGGAGAGCAGTACTTC
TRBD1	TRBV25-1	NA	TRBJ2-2	CASSEVGTGTTGELFF	TGTGCCAGCAGTGAAGTAGGGACAGGGACCACCGGGGAGCTGTTTTTT
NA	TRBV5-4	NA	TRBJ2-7	CASSSNRLPYEQYF	TGTGCCAGCAGTTCGAACAGGCTGCCCTACGAGCAGTACTTC
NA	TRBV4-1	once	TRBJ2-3	CASSQSRDTQYF	TGCGCCAGCAGCCAAAGCCGAGATACGCAGTATTTT
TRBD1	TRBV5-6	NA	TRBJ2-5	CASSPVAGGRGTQYF	TGTGCCAGCAGCCCGGTCGCAGGGGGAAGGGGGACCCAGTACTTC
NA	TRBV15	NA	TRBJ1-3	CATSRDLGAGNTIYF	TGTGCCACCAGCAGAGATCTAGGGGCTGGAAACACCATATATTTT
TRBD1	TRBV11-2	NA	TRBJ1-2	CASSLAGGNGYTF	TGTGCCAGCAGCTTAGCAGGGGGTAATGGCTACACCTTC
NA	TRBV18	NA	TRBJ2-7	CASSPPVTAPEQYF	TGTGCCAGCTCACCACCCGTGACAGCCCCTGAGCAGTACTTC
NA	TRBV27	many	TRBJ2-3	CASSLKSVARPGDTQYF	TGTGCCAGCAGTTTAAAGTCTGTGGCCCGCCCAGGAGATACGCAGTATTTT
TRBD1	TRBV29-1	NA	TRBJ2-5	CSVGTGGRETQYF	TGCAGCGTGGGGACAGGGGGCCGAGAGACCCAGTACTTC
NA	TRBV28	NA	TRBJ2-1	CATRGGSSYNEQFF	TGTGCCACCAGGGGCGGGAGCTCCTACAATGAGCAGTTCTTC
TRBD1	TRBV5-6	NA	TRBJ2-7	CASSSRDSSYEQYF	TGTGCCAGCAGCTCACGGGACAGCTCCTACGAGCAGTACTTC
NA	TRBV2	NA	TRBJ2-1	CASSPPGLGSLNEQFF	TGTGCCAGCAGTCCACCGGGACTGGGCTCTTTGAATGAGCAGTTCTTC
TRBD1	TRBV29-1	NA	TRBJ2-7	CSGDRGGGEQYF	TGCAGCGGCGACAGGGGTGGCGGCGAGCAGTACTTC
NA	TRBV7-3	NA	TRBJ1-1	CASSLRRENTEAFF	TGTGCCAGCAGCTTAAGGCGGGAGAACACTGAAGCTTTCTTT
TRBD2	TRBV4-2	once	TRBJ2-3	CASSGGVSTDTQYF	TGTGCCAGCTCGGGGGGGGTTAGCACAGATACGCAGTATTTT
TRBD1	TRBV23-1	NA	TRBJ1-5	CASSLGQVRNQPQHF	TGCGCCAGCAGTCTCGGACAGGTCCGTAATCAGCCCCAGCATTTT
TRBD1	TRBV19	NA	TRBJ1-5	CASSIRDRGRWSNQPQHF	TGTGCCAGTAGTATTCGGGACAGGGGGCGATGGAGCAATCAGCCCCAGCATTTT
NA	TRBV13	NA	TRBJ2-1	CASSLGGTTNEQFF	TGTGCCAGCAGCTTAGGGGGGACAACCAATGAGCAGTTCTTC
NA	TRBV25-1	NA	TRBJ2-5	CASSESGTKQWETQYF	TGTGCCAGCAGTGAATCAGGGACAAAACAGTGGGAGACCCAGTACTTC